This T cell receptor beta chain was sequenced in a study of metastatic and nonmetastatic thyroid tumors. Trimming cost V 6 bases and J 4 bases; bases outside gene matches: 9. Per the germline V gene, CDR1 is MNHNS and CDR2 is SASEGT. The CDR3 is made up of 14 amino acids. In the authors' workflow: The study's classifier, a distant-metastasis tool for papillary thyroid cancer, was built using CDR3 differences across clinicopathological groups. TCRdb re-clonotyped the PCR reads through MiXCR. In this record, the V and J calls reflect TCRdb's handling and not the investigators' own analysis. In the table there are around 20,000 clones, around a quarter of which are singletons. Patients underwent thyroid surgery, and none had received any treatment before it.

V gene TRBV6-1 combines with J gene TRBJ2-7; 7 nucleotides agree with TRBD1. The sequence was collected from a female donor with papillary thyroid cancer or a benign thyroid nodule (not recorded which). Some clones in this sample may be carry-over from other donors' samples. Sequenced material: tumor tissue. The chain's CDR3 is CASRFPGQSYEQYF. DNA of the CDR3: TGTGCCAGCAGATTTCCGGGACAGTCTTACGAGCAGTACTTC.